The next 8 T cell receptor beta chains were all read from a single sample in a study of graft-versus-host responses after intestinal transplantation. Their antigen targets remain unknown. Sequencing was performed with immunoSEQ multiplex PCR; in TCRdb, only in-frame clones are kept and a portion is missing. The sample shows 85,000 to 110,000 clones, under 95% of them seen only once. Sequenced material: unstimulated CD8+ T cells sorted from spleen or lymph node cells, taken before intestinal transplant. These TCRs come from a human donor who received an intestinal transplant.

V usage is TRBV9 and J usage is TRBJ1-1, with D unresolved. Germline loops: CDR1 SGDLS, CDR2 YYNGEE. The CDR3 is made up of 14 amino acids. V was cut by 4 bases and J by 2 bases, with 12 bases left in between. Here the CDR3 reads CASSTGLDNTEAFF. CDR3 nucleotide sequence: TGTGCCAGCAGCACCGGTCTTGATAACACTGAAGCTTTCTTT.

V and J are TRBV12-5 and TRBJ1-1; possible D gene TRBD1, 5 bases. Germline V lookup: CDR1 LGHNT, CDR2 FRNRAP. V was trimmed by 6 bases and J by 7 bases, leaving 12 bases between them. The CDR3 consists of 12 residues. The CDR3 DNA sequence: TGTGCTAGTGGCCAGGGAGACAGTGAAGCTTTCTTT. Amino acids: CASGQGDSEAFF.

About this clone itself: At one end, the junction sequence differs from germline, possibly due to a read error. The chain links TRBV9 to TRBJ1-1, with 9 bases aligning to TRBD1. Germline CDR1 and CDR2: SGDLS and YYNGEE. The CDR3 runs to 13 residues. In DNA form, the CDR3 reads TGTGCCAGCAGCGTAGTTGGGGACAGGGCAGAATGTTTT. It encodes CASSVVGDRAECF.

V and J are TRBV6-1 and TRBJ2-3, with D uncertain. The CDR3 spans 13 residues. Germline CDR1 MNHNS, CDR2 SASEGT. Trimming took 1 base from V and 0 from J, leaving 2 bases between them. This CDR3 is CASSEGSTDTQYF. CDR3 bases: TGTGCCAGCAGTGAAGGTAGCACAGATACGCAGTATTTT.

The chain links TRBV9 to TRBJ2-1, with D tentatively TRBD1 or TRBD2 (5 bases each). V was trimmed by 0 bases and J by 8 bases, leaving 12 bases between them. The CDR3 is 14 residues long. CDR1 and CDR2 from the germline V gene are SGDLS and YYNGEE. DNA of the CDR3: TGTGCCAGCAGCGTAGTTGGGGGTAGCCATGAGCAGTTCTTC. It codes for CASSVVGGSHEQFF.

The V call is TRBV27, the J call TRBJ2-1; tentative D call: TRBD1 (5 bases). Germline loops: CDR1 MNHEY, CDR2 SMNVEV (reference sequence). Trimming removed 6 bases from V and 4 bases from J, with 10 bases in between. The CDR3 consists of 13 residues. The CDR3 loop is CASRDTPYNEQFF. Here the CDR3 DNA reads TGTGCCAGCAGGGACACGCCATACAATGAGCAGTTCTTC.

The rearrangement uses TRBV11-2 and TRBJ2-2, with 8 bases identical to TRBD1. The CDR3 consists of 15 residues. CDR1 and CDR2 (germline): SGHAT, FQNNGV. The J segment lost 5 bases and the V segment lost 1 base, leaving 3 bases of the junction unmatched. In nucleotides, the CDR3 is TGTGCCAGCAGCTTAGGCAGGGGGCAGACCGGGGAGCTGTTTTTT. Translation gives CASSLGRGQTGELFF. The complete variable domain, with remaining parts taken from reference TRBV11-2 and TRBJ2-2, reads EAGVAQSPRYKIIEKRQSVAFWCNPISGHATLYWYQQILGQGPKLLIQFQNNGVVDDSQLPKDRFSAERLKGVDSTLKIQPAKLEDSAVYLCASSLGRGQTGELFFGEGSRLTVL.

The chain carries TRBV4-2 and TRBJ2-1; the D is unclear. Germline V CDR1 and CDR2: LGHNA, YNFKEQ. This CDR3 region has 16 residues. The germline V and J ends were trimmed by 0 bases and 4 bases, with 13 bases remaining between them. The CDR3 sequence: CASSQDRAGTYNEQFF. The CDR3 nucleotides are TGTGCCAGCAGCCAAGATAGAGCAGGAACTTACAATGAGCAGTTCTTC.